This T cell receptor (beta chain) originates from a study of blood T cells in healthy people across ages. Study-level results: When one million T cells were used, diversity estimates were thought to be underestimates.

Combining a sample-barcoded 5' primer with a J-beta primer mix, a second PCR ran for 7 to 11 cycles. Using its own MiXCR run on the 5' RACE reads, TCRdb lists one record per CDR3 protein. The table records about 1.4 million distinct CDR3 sequences, approximately 63% of them present only once. Remarks on this clonotype: Antigen specificity is unknown.

This CDR3 has 15 amino acids. Germline CDR1 and CDR2: SGHTA and FQGNSA. J was trimmed by 0 bases and V by 6 bases; bases with no gene match: 5. The sequence was collected from a young man in good health. Sequenced input: blood. The rearrangement links TRBV7-2 to TRBJ2-1; 7 bases line up with TRBD2. The CDR3: CASRDIAGSYNEQFF. CDR3 nucleotide sequence: TGTGCCAGCAGGGATATAGCGGGCTCCTACAATGAGCAGTTCTTC.